The entry that follows covers one T cell receptor (beta chain) sequence. Produced via immunoSEQ multiplex PCR; TCRdb's table is partial and in-frame only. The sample contains approximately 10,000 clones, around 74% of which appear only once. This entry belongs to a study of OX40 agonist ivuxolimab in advanced cancers. Study context: Dose-escalation subjects each had hepatocellular carcinoma, melanoma, renal cell or head and neck cancer.

This TCR came from an adult with an advanced solid tumor such as melanoma, head and neck, liver or kidney cancer. The sequencing used CD4+ or CD8+ T cells sorted from blood, collected in a trial of the OX40 agonist ivuxolimab.

The CDR3 nucleotides read TGTGCCAGCAGGGAGGGCTTCTACACCTTC. This gives the protein CASREGFYTF. The chain links TRBV6-6 to TRBJ1-2, with D hard to call. In germline, CDR1 is MNHNY, CDR2 SVGAGI (reference sequence). V shed 6 bases and J shed 10 bases, with 9 bases lying between them. The CDR3 contains 10 residues.